The 11 T cell receptor beta chains listed next were all sequenced from one sample in a study of OX40 agonist ivuxolimab in advanced cancers. Sequencing was performed with immunoSEQ multiplex PCR; in TCRdb, only in-frame clones are kept and a portion is missing. The sample includes 80,000 or so clones, around four fifths of them seen just once. The source was CD4+ or CD8+ T cells sorted from blood, collected in a trial of the OX40 agonist ivuxolimab. The receptors here all came from an adult with an advanced solid tumor such as melanoma, head and neck, liver or kidney cancer.

This chain connects TRBV4-2 to TRBJ2-1; 10 nucleotides align to TRBD2. From germline, CDR1 is LGHNA and CDR2 YNFKEQ. This CDR3 is 20 amino acids long. J lost 3 bases, V lost 0 bases, and 14 bases had no gene match. The CDR3 DNA follows: TGTGCCAGCAGCCAAGAATCCACTAGCGGGATTACCAGAGGCTACAATGAGCAGTTCTTC. It yields the protein CASSQESTSGITRGYNEQFF.

This sequence joins TRBV7-9 and TRBJ1-6; D is undetermined. From germline, CDR1 is SEHNR and CDR2 FQNEAQ (reference sequence). V lost 5 bases and J 10 bases, leaving 9 bases between the germline ends. The CDR3 sequence is 12 residues long. The CDR3, as DNA: TGTGCCAGCAGCCCCCCTTGGTCACCCCTCCACTTT. It codes for CASSPPWSPLHF.

This chain links TRBV6-1 with TRBJ1-5; TRBD1 matches 9 bases. Trimming at V came to 3 bases and at J to 14 bases, leaving 5 bases not matched to a gene. CDR1 and CDR2 (germline): MNHNS, SASEGT. The CDR3 loop spans 12 amino acids. CDR3 nucleotide sequence: TGTGCCAGCAGTGATAACGACAGGGGGAAGCATTTT. Translating it yields CASSDNDRGKHF.

The genes are TRBV6-6 and TRBJ2-5; D is unresolved. This CDR3 is 12 amino acids long. V gave up 6 bases and J gave up 2 bases, with 7 bases separating them. Per the germline V gene, CDR1 is MNHNY and CDR2 is SVGAGI (reference sequence). The DNA for the CDR3 is TGTGCCAGCAGCGGACGGCAAGAGACCCAGTACTTC. It translates to CASSGRQETQYF.

The J gene is TRBJ2-3, the V gene TRBV23-1, with a possible D match to TRBD2 (5 bases). TRBV23-1 is an open reading frame whose function is uncertain. Trimming removed 11 bases at V and 0 bases at J, with 27 bases between. This CDR3 is 18 amino acids long. CDR3 sequence: CAPSTLFGLAASTDTQYF. The CDR3 coding sequence is TGCGCCCCCTCTACCCTGTTTGGTCTAGCAGCTAGCACAGATACGCAGTATTTT.

This chain joins TRBV7-3 and TRBJ1-3; D ambiguous. The CDR3 consists of 14 residues. Per germline, CDR1 SGHTA and CDR2 FQGTGA. The V end was cut by 5 bases, the J end by 0 bases, with 8 bases between. This chain's CDR3 is CASSRGSSGNTIYF. CDR3 nucleotides: TGTGCCAGCAGCCGAGGAAGCTCTGGAAACACCATATATTTT.

This clone was seen a handful of times. This chain connects TRBV4-2 to TRBJ2-5, with 12 positions matching TRBD2. Trimming cost V 1 base and J 7 bases; bases outside gene matches: 7. The CDR3 runs 16 residues. The germline gives CDR1 LGHNA, CDR2 YNFKEQ. CDR3 region: CASSQGLAGVSGTQYF. CDR3 in DNA: TGTGCCAGCAGCCAAGGACTAGCGGGAGTTTCTGGGACCCAGTACTTC.

The chain's CDR3 is CASSGRGGRGQYEQYF. The DNA for the CDR3 is TGTGCCAGCAGCGGTAGGGGAGGTCGGGGACAGTACGAGCAGTACTTC. V is TRBV27 and J is TRBJ2-7; D might be TRBD1 (7 bases). The CDR3 sequence is 16 residues long. Germline lookup yields CDR1 MNHEY and CDR2 SMNVEV (reference sequence). Trimming removed 6 bases at V and 4 bases at J, with 22 bases between.

J is TRBJ2-7 and V is TRBV27; D is unclear. V lost 3 bases to trimming and J lost 4 bases, with 16 bases between them. Looked up from germline, CDR1 is MNHEY and CDR2 is SMNVEV (reference sequence). The CDR3 spans 15 residues. CDR3 coding DNA: TGTGCCAGCAGTTTCAGTTGGCGGCAGACTTACGAGCAGTACTTC. Its protein product is CASSFSWRQTYEQYF.

The sample holds one count of this clone. The chain carries TRBV4-2 and TRBJ1-6, with D tentatively TRBD1 (6 bases). Germline lookup yields CDR1 LGHNA and CDR2 YNFKEQ. V was shortened by 0 bases and J by 7 bases, with 19 bases between the two germline ends. The CDR3 totals 18 residues. CDR3 sequence (DNA): TGTGCCAGCAGCCAAGAGGCCGGGGGCAGGGGCTTGAATTCACCCCTCCACTTT. Its translation is CASSQEAGGRGLNSPLHF.

The rearrangement joins TRBV28 to TRBJ2-5; 12 bases line up with TRBD2. The trim removed 1 base at V and 4 bases at J, leaving 4 bases unmatched. Germline V gene lookup returns CDR1 MDHEN and CDR2 SYDVKM. CDR3 length: 16 amino acids. As DNA, the CDR3 is TGTGCCAGCAGTTTATCTAGCGGGAGGGCCAGAGAGACCCAGTACTTC. Residues: CASSLSSGRARETQYF.